Reported below is one T cell receptor beta chain. Its specificity is not known. These data come from a study of cytomegalovirus exposure and HLA in healthy donors. Study-wide results and limits: Accurate prediction of HLA-A and HLA-B alleles (for most subjects) was reportedly achieved from TCR beta sequences. A previous analysis found most TCR beta V segments productive roughly 87% or roughly 30% of the time. In a later analysis, most CMV-associated TCR beta chains appeared HLA-restricted.

After removal of 0 bases from V and 5 bases from J, the junction contained 12 bases not matched to a gene. CDR1 and CDR2 from the germline V gene are MGHRA and YSYEKL. This CDR3 has 17 residues. The PCR made use of 60 Vbeta and 13 Jbeta primers. Original methodology: An analysis that came later counted roughly 87 million unique TCR beta chains, approximately 10 million shared. Profiled with immunoSEQ multiplex PCR; TCRdb holds only in-frame clones, not every one. The V and J calls and clone size are taken from that table; D and trimming were inferred from the DNA. This sample has some 120,000 clones, with approximately 81% found just once.

This clonotype was obtained from a woman under 40 in good health and CMV-seronegative. The sample taken for sequencing was PBMCs. The V and J genes are TRBV4-1 and TRBJ2-5; 7 positions match TRBD1. The CDR3 coding sequence is TGCGCCAGCAGCCAAGAAAAGTTTAGTTTACAGGGGGAGACCCAGTACTTC. Its translation is CASSQEKFSLQGETQYF.